The rows below give T cell receptor beta chains drawn from one sample of a study of T-cell reconstitution after alpha-beta-depleted transplantation in children. TCRdb re-derived calls from the PCR reads in MiXCR, one entry per CDR3 protein. The sample comprises roughly 610,000 distinct CDR3 sequences, about 10% of which are singletons, and about 4.2% rests with the top ten. The source material was PBMCs from the stem cell graft donor, sampled from the stem cell graft. The receptors originated from a human donor who donated a stem cell graft to a child with acute myeloid leukemia. CDR3s include the opening cysteine and the closing phenylalanine or tryptophan. A D gene is named only where the DNA matches it firmly. The size field is filled for only some rows; it gives once, few, many or a size class.

j_call v_call d_call clone_size cdr3_aa cdr3_nt
TRBJ2-4 TRBV25-1 - few CASSELAKNIQYF TGTGCCAGCAGTGAATTAGCCAAAAACATTCAGTACTTC
TRBJ2-1 TRBV28 - few CASSSPLPTGSEGYNEQFF TGTGCCAGCAGCTCCCCCCTCCCTACAGGGTCGGAAGGCTACAATGAGCAGTTCTTC
TRBJ2-7 TRBV12-3/TRBV12-4 - few CASSRDFDSYEQYF TGTGCCAGCAGTCGGGACTTTGACTCCTACGAGCAGTACTTC
TRBJ2-7 TRBV7-8 TRBD2 few CASSEFLSAGDYEQYF TGTGCCAGCAGCGAATTCCTGTCAGCGGGGGACTACGAGCAGTACTTC
TRBJ1-1 TRBV12-3/TRBV12-4 - many CASIRRTEAFF TGTGCCAGCATTAGAAGGACTGAAGCTTTCTTT
TRBJ1-1 TRBV6-2/TRBV6-3 TRBD1 few CASTQGGEAFF TGTGCCAGCACCCAGGGGGGTGAAGCTTTCTTT
TRBJ1-2 TRBV6-5 - - CASSYSGGGEGDDGYTF TGTGCCAGCAGTTACTCCGGGGGCGGGGAGGGTGACGATGGCTACACCTTC
TRBJ2-7 TRBV20-1 TRBD2 - CSARDILAAGVTEQYF TGCAGTGCTAGAGATATCCTTGCAGCGGGAGTCACCGAGCAGTACTTC
TRBJ2-1 TRBV24-1 - - CATSDPAAEGVYNEQFF TGTGCCACCAGTGATCCCGCCGCAGAGGGAGTCTACAATGAGCAGTTCTTC
TRBJ2-1 TRBV5-1 TRBD2 many CASSRGAGGNEQFF TGCGCCAGCAGCCGGGGAGCGGGAGGCAATGAGCAGTTCTTC
TRBJ2-5 TRBV28 TRBD1 many CASSFTGEIQETQYF TGTGCCAGCAGTTTCACAGGGGAAATACAAGAGACCCAGTACTTC
TRBJ1-1 TRBV29-1 TRBD1 - CSVMTGRVTEAFF TGCAGCGTCATGACAGGGCGCGTCACTGAAGCTTTCTTT
TRBJ1-5 TRBV24-1 TRBD1 many CATSQGDRGAYQPQHF TGTGCCACCAGTCAAGGGGACAGGGGCGCCTATCAGCCCCAGCATTTT
TRBJ2-1 TRBV5-1 TRBD2 few CASSFVSGGGLDEQFF TGCGCCAGCAGCTTCGTTAGCGGGGGGGGCCTCGATGAGCAGTTCTTC
TRBJ2-1 TRBV12-3/TRBV12-4 - many CASSLRLDNEQFF TGTGCCAGCAGTTTAAGGCTGGACAATGAGCAGTTCTTC
TRBJ2-1 TRBV20-1 TRBD1 few CSAGRGHEQFF TGCAGTGCTGGAAGGGGGCATGAGCAGTTCTTC
TRBJ2-3 TRBV7-2 - few CASSLVRHTDTQYF TGTGCCAGCAGCTTAGTTCGGCATACAGATACGCAGTATTTT
TRBJ2-7 TRBV11-2 - - CASSARGITYEQYF TGTGCCAGCAGTGCGAGGGGGATAACCTACGAGCAGTACTTC
TRBJ2-1 TRBV7-3 TRBD2 few CASSEGLAANEQFF TGTGCCAGCAGCGAGGGACTAGCTGCTAATGAGCAGTTCTTC
TRBJ2-1 TRBV12-3/TRBV12-4 - few CASSLLGPSSYNEQFF TGTGCCAGCAGTTTATTGGGACCGAGCTCCTACAATGAGCAGTTCTTC
TRBJ2-1 TRBV4-2 - few CASSQARDSYNEQFF TGTGCCAGCAGCCAAGCTCGAGACTCTTACAATGAGCAGTTCTTC
TRBJ2-3 TRBV24-1 TRBD1 - CATSDNRDRALLDTQFF TGTGCCACCAGTGATAACCGGGACAGGGCTCTCCTAGACACGCAGTTTTTT
TRBJ2-7 TRBV29-1 - many CSVARGPSYEQYF TGCAGCGTTGCTCGAGGGCCATCCTACGAGCAGTACTTC
TRBJ1-2 TRBV3-1 - few CASSPSGANYGYTF TGTGCCAGCAGCCCCTCCGGGGCTAACTATGGCTACACCTTC
TRBJ2-7 TRBV29-1 TRBD2 - CSVRWASGNQYEQYF TGCAGCGTGCGTTGGGCTAGCGGGAACCAATACGAGCAGTACTTC
TRBJ1-1 TRBV12-3/TRBV12-4 - - CASSLDDTTRGVMRNTEAFF TGTGCCAGCAGCTTAGACGACACCACCCGGGGGGTGATGAGGAACACTGAAGCTTTCTTT
TRBJ2-5 TRBV5-1 TRBD1 many CASSSGTGWETQYF TGCGCCAGCAGCTCCGGGACAGGGTGGGAGACCCAGTACTTC
TRBJ1-5 TRBV30 - - CAWTQGPGQPQHF TGTGCCTGGACCCAGGGGCCCGGTCAGCCCCAGCATTTT
TRBJ2-7 TRBV29-1 - - CSVGRSPRYEQYF TGCAGCGTCGGTAGATCCCCACGCTACGAGCAGTACTTC
TRBJ2-3 TRBV7-8 TRBD2 - CASSSRSSGYTDTQYF TGTGCCAGCAGCTCCCGAAGTAGCGGGTACACAGATACGCAGTATTTT
TRBJ2-3 TRBV12-3/TRBV12-4 TRBD1 many CASSARGQGTDTQYF TGTGCCAGCAGTGCGAGGGGACAGGGGACAGATACGCAGTATTTT
TRBJ2-1 TRBV3-1 TRBD1 many CASSQPSGTGFHNEQFF TGTGCCAGCAGCCAGCCCTCCGGGACAGGGTTTCATAATGAGCAGTTCTTC
TRBJ1-6 TRBV30 - - CAWKGFGDYNSPLHF TGTGCCTGGAAGGGGTTCGGAGATTATAATTCACCCCTCCACTTT
TRBJ2-7 TRBV7-2 - few CASSLGATEQYF TGTGCCAGCAGCTTAGGAGCGACCGAGCAGTACTTC
TRBJ2-2 TRBV6-2/TRBV6-3 - - CASRETATGELFF TGTGCCAGCAGGGAAACGGCCACCGGGGAGCTGTTTTTT
TRBJ2-6 TRBV29-1 - - CSVSSRAGANVLTF TGCAGCGTTTCATCACGAGCTGGGGCCAACGTCCTGACTTTC
TRBJ2-7 TRBV4-3 TRBD1 few CASSQEWDPGQGAKQYF TGCGCCAGCAGCCAAGAATGGGATCCGGGACAGGGGGCTAAGCAGTACTTC
TRBJ2-1 TRBV24-1 - many CATSDVPGFEGGEQFF TGTGCCACCAGTGATGTCCCAGGGTTTGAAGGAGGTGAGCAGTTCTTC
TRBJ1-5 TRBV20-1 TRBD1 - CSARDMTGKQPQHF TGCAGTGCTAGAGACATGACAGGGAAACAGCCCCAGCATTTT
TRBJ2-5 TRBV12-3/TRBV12-4 TRBD2 many CASSPFLAGGSETQYF TGTGCCAGCAGTCCATTCCTAGCGGGAGGAAGTGAGACCCAGTACTTC
TRBJ2-7 TRBV29-1 TRBD2 - CSVEDLGTSGSVEQYF TGCAGCGTTGAAGATCTTGGCACTAGCGGGAGTGTCGAGCAGTACTTC